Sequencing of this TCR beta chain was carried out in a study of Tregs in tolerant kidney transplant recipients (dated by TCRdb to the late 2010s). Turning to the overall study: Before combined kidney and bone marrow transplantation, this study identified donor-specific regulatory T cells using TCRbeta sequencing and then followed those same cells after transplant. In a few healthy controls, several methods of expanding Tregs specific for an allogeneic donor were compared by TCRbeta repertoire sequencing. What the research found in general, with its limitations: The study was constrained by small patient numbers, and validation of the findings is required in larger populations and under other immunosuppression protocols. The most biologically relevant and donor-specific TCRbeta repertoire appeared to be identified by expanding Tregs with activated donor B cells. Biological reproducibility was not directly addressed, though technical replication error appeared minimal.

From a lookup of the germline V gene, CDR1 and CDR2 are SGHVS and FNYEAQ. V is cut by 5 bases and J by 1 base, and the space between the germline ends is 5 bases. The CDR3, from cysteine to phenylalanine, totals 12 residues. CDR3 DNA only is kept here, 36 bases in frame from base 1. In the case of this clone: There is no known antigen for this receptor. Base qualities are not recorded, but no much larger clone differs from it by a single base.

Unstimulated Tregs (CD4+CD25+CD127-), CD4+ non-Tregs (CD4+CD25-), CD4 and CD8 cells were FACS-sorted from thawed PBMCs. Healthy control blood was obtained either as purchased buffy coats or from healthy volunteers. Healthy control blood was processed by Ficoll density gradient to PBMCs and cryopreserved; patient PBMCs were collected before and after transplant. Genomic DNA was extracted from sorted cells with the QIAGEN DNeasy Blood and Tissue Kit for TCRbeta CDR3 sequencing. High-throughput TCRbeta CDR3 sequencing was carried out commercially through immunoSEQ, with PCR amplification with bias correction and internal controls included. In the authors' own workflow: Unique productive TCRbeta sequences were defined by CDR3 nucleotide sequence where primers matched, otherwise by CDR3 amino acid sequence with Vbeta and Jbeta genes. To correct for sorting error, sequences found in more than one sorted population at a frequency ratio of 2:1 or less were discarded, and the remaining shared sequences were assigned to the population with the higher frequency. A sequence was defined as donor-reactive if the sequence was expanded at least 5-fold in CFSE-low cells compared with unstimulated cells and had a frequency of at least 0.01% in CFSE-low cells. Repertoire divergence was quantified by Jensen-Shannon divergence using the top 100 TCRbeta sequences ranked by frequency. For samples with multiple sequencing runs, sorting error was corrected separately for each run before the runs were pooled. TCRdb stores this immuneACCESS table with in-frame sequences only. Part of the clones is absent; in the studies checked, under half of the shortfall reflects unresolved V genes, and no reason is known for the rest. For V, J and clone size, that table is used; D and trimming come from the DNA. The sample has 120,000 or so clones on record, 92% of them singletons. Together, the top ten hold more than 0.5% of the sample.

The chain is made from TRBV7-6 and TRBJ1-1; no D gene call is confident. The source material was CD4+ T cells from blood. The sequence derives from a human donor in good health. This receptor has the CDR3 CASSHANTEAFF. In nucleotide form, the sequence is TGTGCCAGCAGCCACGCGAACACTGAAGCTTTCTTT.